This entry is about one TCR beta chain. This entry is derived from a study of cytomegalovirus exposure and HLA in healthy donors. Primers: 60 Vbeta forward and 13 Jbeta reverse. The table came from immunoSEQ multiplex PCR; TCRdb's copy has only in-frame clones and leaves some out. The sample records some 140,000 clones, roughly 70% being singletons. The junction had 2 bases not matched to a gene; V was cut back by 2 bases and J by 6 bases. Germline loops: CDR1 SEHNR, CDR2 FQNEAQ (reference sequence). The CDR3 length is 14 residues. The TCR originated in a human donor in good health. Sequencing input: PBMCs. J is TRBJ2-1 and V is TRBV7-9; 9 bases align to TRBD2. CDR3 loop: CASSLTSGFNEQFF. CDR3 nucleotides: TGTGCCAGCAGCTTAACTAGCGGGTTCAATGAGCAGTTCTTC.